This entry is about one T cell receptor beta chain. The sample originates from a study of blood T cell repertoires in COVID-19. Study-level information: Sites across the United States, Italy and Spain contributed samples from acute and convalescent COVID-19. The analysed material was cDNA or gDNA that came from T cells, B-cell-depleted T cells, or PBMCs.

Unmatched junction bases numbered 6, after V lost 3 bases and J lost 4 bases. This CDR3 region has 15 residues. The V gene's germline CDR1 is SGDLS and CDR2 YYNGEE. In the original processing: How many nucleated cells were present was estimated from reference gene primer amplification. Generated by immunoSEQ multiplex PCR, the TCRdb table keeps only in-frame clones and is missing some. That table supplies the V and J calls and clone size; D and trimming were determined from the DNA. This table holds 250,000 to 300,000 clones, roughly nine tenths found once. This chain links TRBV9 with TRBJ2-5; 10 nucleotides agree with TRBD2. This TCR derives from a woman in her 50s who had recovered from COVID-19. Sequencing was performed on peripheral blood. CDR3 in amino acids: CASSEGLARLETQYF. The CDR3 coding sequence is TGTGCCAGCAGCGAGGGACTAGCGAGGTTAGAGACCCAGTACTTC.